These 2 T cell receptor beta chains originate from one sample sequenced in a study of CD8+ T cells in alopecia areata. The treatment is: oral pan-JAK inhibitor, 5-10 mg twice daily. Sequencing relied on a cDNA template that was reverse transcribed from extracted RNA. TCRdb's copy holds only in-frame clones and misses some; the assay was immunoSEQ multiplex PCR. This table holds more than 200,000 clones, roughly 44% found once. The sequencing used CD4+ T cells sorted from blood, collected at approximately week 37, from a patient treated with tofacitinib. These receptors originate from a human donor with alopecia areata.

CDR3: CASSYQGDLASNEQFF. The CDR3 DNA sequence: TGTGCCAGCAGCTACCAAGGCGACTTAGCCTCCAATGAGCAGTTCTTC. The rearrangement links TRBV5-7 to TRBJ2-1, with D unresolved. TRBV5-7 is an open reading frame, and its role is uncertain. The V gene lost 3 bases and the J gene lost 6 bases, with 19 bases spanning the gap. This CDR3 region has 16 residues.

This clone was found a few times. V and J are TRBV30 and TRBJ2-3; D gene unclear. The CDR3 is 13 residues long. With 4 bases removed from V and 0 bases from J, the gap between germline ends came to 8 bases. Per the germline V gene, CDR1 is GTSNPN and CDR2 is SVGIG (reference sequence). The CDR3 nucleotides are TGTGCCTGGAATCGGATCAGCACAGATACGCAGTATTTT. It translates to CAWNRISTDTQYF.